Below are 21 T cell receptor beta chains sequenced from a single sample in a study of preoperative IRX-2 immunotherapy in early breast cancer. Stated treatment: preoperative locoregional IRX-2 cytokine immunotherapy. TCRdb's table, derived via immunoSEQ multiplex PCR, lists solely in-frame clones and lacks some. In the table there are under 50,000 clones, 82% of which are singletons. This sample comprised lymph node tissue, obtained after IRX-2 immunotherapy. Receptor source: a human donor with breast cancer.

V and J are TRBV28 and TRBJ2-1, with TRBD1 as a possible D gene (6 bases). Per germline, CDR1 MDHEN and CDR2 SYDVKM. The CDR3 covers 14 residues. V dropped 3 bases and J dropped 7 bases, with 13 bases sitting between them. The CDR3 bases are TGTGCCAGCAGTTTCTTAACAGGGAGTAATGAGCAGTTCTTC. Amino acid sequence: CASSFLTGSNEQFF. Complete variable domain (other parts from reference TRBV28 and TRBJ2-1): DVKVTQSSRYLVKRTGEKVFLECVQDMDHENMFWYRQDPGLGLRLIYFSYDVKMKEKGDIPEGYSVSREKKERFSLILESASTNQTSMYLCASSFLTGSNEQFFGPGTRLTVL.

The chain recombines TRBV6-8 with TRBJ1-5; possibly TRBD1 for D (5 bases). V lost 4 bases and J 4 bases, leaving 14 bases between the germline ends. The CDR3 loop spans 15 amino acids. CDR1 and CDR2 (germline): MNHGY, SAAAGT. CDR3 region: CASSSKTGYNQPQHF. The CDR3 DNA follows: TGTGCCAGCAGTTCCAAAACAGGTTATAATCAGCCCCAGCATTTT.

This chain joins TRBV28 and TRBJ1-1; 7 bases align to TRBD1. This CDR3 region has 14 residues. After removal of 3 bases from V and 4 bases from J, the junction contained 5 bases not matched to a gene. The V gene's germline CDR1 is MDHEN and CDR2 SYDVKM. Written as DNA, the CDR3 is TGTGCCAGCAGTTTCTTGCCAGGGGGCACTGAAGCTTTCTTT. Translating it yields CASSFLPGGTEAFF.

The gene calls are TRBV6-8 and TRBJ1-5; D possibly corresponds to TRBD1 (5 bases). Germline V gene lookup returns CDR1 MNHGY and CDR2 SAAAGT. With 0 bases removed from V and 7 bases from J, the gap between germline ends came to 13 bases. The CDR3 runs 15 residues. This CDR3 is CASSYSIDGDQPQHF. DNA for the CDR3: TGTGCCAGCAGTTACTCTATAGATGGGGACCAGCCCCAGCATTTT.

The count of this clone is one. The chain has TRBV7-4 and TRBJ2-7; D call uncertain. This CDR3 has 13 amino acids. Trimming removed 1 base from V and 3 bases from J, with 7 bases in between. Germline CDR1 SGHVT, CDR2 SQSDAQ. The CDR3 region has the DNA TGTGCCAGCAGCTTAGGGACCCACTACGAGCAGTACTTC. It encodes CASSLGTHYEQYF.

The J gene is TRBJ2-7, the V gene TRBV19, with D perhaps TRBD1 (5 bases). The CDR3 loop spans 14 amino acids. V was shortened by 3 bases and J by 2 bases, with 11 bases between the two germline ends. CDR1 and CDR2 from the germline V gene are LNHDA and SQIVND (reference sequence). CDR3 sequence: CASSMDDSPYEQYF. Here the CDR3 DNA reads TGTGCCAGTAGTATGGACGACAGTCCCTACGAGCAGTACTTC.

J is TRBJ1-2 and V is TRBV7-4, with D maybe TRBD1 (6 bases). The CDR3 spans 13 residues. The V and J ends lost 5 bases and 4 bases respectively, with 11 bases between them. The germline V gene encodes CDR1 SGHVT and CDR2 SQSDAQ. CDR3 in DNA: TGTGCCAGCAGCCTCTCGGACAGCTATGGCTACACCTTC. Protein: CASSLSDSYGYTF.

The chain recombines TRBV11-3 with TRBJ1-5, with a possible D match to TRBD1 (6 bases). CDR3 length equals 18 residues. V lost 5 bases and J 0 bases, leaving 20 bases between the germline ends. CDR1 and CDR2 (germline): SGHNT, YENEEA. The DNA for the CDR3 is TGTGCCAGCAGCCCTGAAAGGACAGCCCAGGCTAGCAATCAGCCCCAGCATTTT. Its translation is CASSPERTAQASNQPQHF.

The chain recombines TRBV10-3 with TRBJ1-1, with a weak D call TRBD1 (6 bases). Germline assignment: CDR1 ENHRY and CDR2 SYGVKD. CDR3 length equals 17 residues. Trimming took off 0 bases at V and 1 base at J, with 15 bases between the two ends. CDR3 in DNA: TGTGCCATCAGTGAGTCGCCTGCGGGCAGGGGGAACACTGAAGCTTTCTTT. Translating gives CAISESPAGRGNTEAFF.

The gene calls are TRBV5-1 and TRBJ1-1; D unresolved. This CDR3 is built from 14 residues. The germline gives CDR1 SGHRS, CDR2 YFSETQ. V lost 2 bases and J 1 base, leaving 9 bases between the germline ends. The CDR3 protein is CASSLRGENTEAFF. CDR3 nucleotides: TGCGCCAGCAGCTTACGGGGTGAGAACACTGAAGCTTTCTTT.

The V gene is TRBV1, the J gene TRBJ1-6; the table's D gene call, TRBD1, was not cross checked with the DNA. TRBV1 has pseudogene status. The CDR3 is made up of 15 amino acids. CDR3 protein: CASSPRTGGNSPLHF. The CDR3 DNA reads as TGCGCCAGCAGCCCCCGAACAGGGGGCAATTCACCCCTCCACTTT.

The J gene is TRBJ2-3, the V gene TRBV6-8, with D perhaps TRBD1 or TRBD2 (5 bases each). V was trimmed by 6 bases and J by 6 bases, leaving 22 bases between them. Germline-derived CDR1 and CDR2 are MNHGY and SAAAGT. CDR3 length: 16 residues. The CDR3 spells CASRPTRAGGDDTQYF. The CDR3 DNA reads as TGTGCCAGCAGGCCTACCAGGGCTGGGGGTGATGATACGCAGTATTTT.

This clone has just one count. The chain uses TRBV11-3 and TRBJ2-3; D unresolved. CDR3 length equals 15 residues. Trimming cost V 2 bases and J 4 bases, with 13 bases left between them. Germline values: CDR1 SGHNT, CDR2 YENEEA. The CDR3 nucleotides are TGTGCCAGCAGCTTAAATACGGGTGGGGCAGATACGCAGTATTTT. This codes for CASSLNTGGADTQYF.

The chain has TRBV29-1 and TRBJ2-1; 7 bases line up with TRBD2. The CDR3 sequence is 12 residues long. V was pared by 7 bases and J by 12 bases, with 12 bases of the junction left unmatched. Germline assignment: CDR1 SQVTM and CDR2 ANQGSEA. CDR3 sequence: CSGHLAGEVQFF. Here the CDR3 DNA reads TGCAGCGGTCATCTGGCGGGGGAGGTGCAGTTCTTC.

This chain joins TRBV29-1 and TRBJ1-2; 7 bases fit TRBD1. Per the germline V gene, CDR1 is SQVTM and CDR2 is ANQGSEA. V lost 5 bases and J lost 0; bases outside the gene matches: 6. The CDR3 has 14 amino acids. CDR3 in amino acids: CSVTRGVSNYGYTF. CDR3 DNA: TGCAGCGTTACCAGGGGGGTGTCTAACTATGGCTACACCTTC.

The chain couples TRBV14 to TRBJ1-2; 8 bases line up with TRBD1. Germline lookup yields CDR1 SGHDN and CDR2 FVKESK. This CDR3 is 13 amino acids long. V was pared by 10 bases and J by 2 bases, with 6 bases of the junction left unmatched. This chain's CDR3 is CATSDRDNYGYTF. CDR3 coding DNA: TGTGCCACATCGGACAGGGACAACTATGGCTACACCTTC.

About this clone: The junction differs from germline at one of its ends, possibly a read error. The genes are TRBV6-8 and TRBJ2-7, with TRBD1 matching over 9 bases. CDR3 length: 16 residues. The germline CDR1 and CDR2 sequences are MNHGY and SAAAGT. The CDR3 region is CAISPAGTGMAYEQYF. The CDR3 DNA is TGTGCCATCAGTCCGGCGGGGACAGGGATGGCCTACGAGCAGTACTTC.

This clone appeared a single time. CDR3 sequence: CASSSGTVQETQYF. The CDR3 DNA reads TGCGCCAGCAGTTCCGGGACGGTCCAAGAGACCCAGTACTTC. This chain connects TRBV5-1 to TRBJ2-5, with D possibly being TRBD1 or TRBD2 (5 bases each). The germline V gene has CDR1 SGHRS and CDR2 YFSETQ. CDR3 length: 14 amino acids. Trimming left V 5 bases short and J 1 base short, with 12 bases between. Complete variable domain (other parts from reference TRBV5-1 and TRBJ2-5): KAGVTQTPRYLIKTRGQQVTLSCSPISGHRSVSWYQQTPGQGLQFLFEYFSETQRNKGNFPGRFSGRQFSNSRSEMNVSTLELGDSALYLCASSSGTVQETQYFGPGTRLLVL.

The V and J genes are TRBV6-8 and TRBJ1-3; no reliable D call. The V end lost 2 bases, the J end lost 0 bases, and 8 bases lay between the germline ends. Germline V gene sequence: CDR1 MNHGY, CDR2 SAAAGT. The CDR3 runs to 15 residues. CDR3 sequence reads: CASSYEVPSGNTIYF. The CDR3 DNA follows: TGTGCCAGCAGTTACGAGGTTCCCTCTGGAAACACCATATATTTT.

This chain joins TRBV5-1 and TRBJ2-3, with a possible D match to TRBD1 (6 bases). The CDR3 loop spans 15 amino acids. Trimming cost V 4 bases and J 0 bases, with 12 bases left between them. Germline values: CDR1 SGHRS, CDR2 YFSETQ. The chain's CDR3 is CASSPVGGSTDTQYF. In DNA, the CDR3 is TGCGCCAGCAGCCCGGTTGGGGGCAGCACAGATACGCAGTATTTT.

This chain links TRBV28 with TRBJ1-2; D remains ambiguous. Trimming shortened V by 4 bases and J by 4 bases, and 10 bases separated the two germline ends. Looked up from germline, CDR1 is MDHEN and CDR2 is SYDVKM. The CDR3 totals 13 residues. This CDR3 is CASSSTVRYGYTF. CDR3 DNA: TGTGCCAGCAGTTCGACCGTCCGCTATGGCTACACCTTC.